The 7 T cell receptor beta chains listed next were all sequenced from one sample in a study of cytomegalovirus exposure and HLA in healthy donors. The primer mix had 60 Vbeta and 13 Jbeta primers. Method: immunoSEQ multiplex PCR; TCRdb's copy keeps in-frame clones and lacks some. Seen here are about 110,000 clones, 71% observed once, and the top ten hold over 2.5%. Material: PBMCs. The receptors derive from a female donor in good health and CMV-seronegative.

The chain employs TRBV28 and TRBJ2-7; D is uncertain. Germline V lookup: CDR1 MDHEN, CDR2 SYDVKM. Trimming took 5 bases from V and 3 from J, leaving 14 bases between them. This CDR3 contains 14 residues. The CDR3 DNA reads TGTGCCAGCAGTCGTCCCCTGGGCAACTACGAGCAGTACTTC. It yields the protein CASSRPLGNYEQYF.

This clone was counted a few times. The chain is built from TRBV18 and TRBJ1-5; D unresolved. The CDR3 consists of 15 residues. Looked up from germline, CDR1 is KGHSH and CDR2 is LQKENI. Trimming took off 0 bases at V and 2 bases at J, with 8 bases between the two ends. The CDR3 here is CASSPPVPGNQPQHF. CDR3 coding DNA: TGTGCCAGCTCACCACCGGTACCGGGCAATCAGCCCCAGCATTTT.

This clone was seen more than once but under ten times. This sequence joins TRBV20-1 and TRBJ2-3; D gene uncertain. Trimming took 3 bases from V and 10 from J, leaving 5 bases between them. The CDR3 consists of 9 residues. Looked up from germline, CDR1 is DFQATT and CDR2 is SNEGSKA (reference sequence). CDR3 sequence (DNA): TGCAGTGCTAGCCGTCCGCAGTATTTT. It codes for CSASRPQYF.

The genes are TRBV7-2 and TRBJ1-4; D is unclear. Between the trimmed V and J ends, which lost 1 base and 4 bases, there was a span of 19 bases. In germline, CDR1 is SGHTA, CDR2 FQGNSA. The CDR3 is 18 residues long. The CDR3 bases are TGTGCCAGCAGCTTAGGGACGGGAAGGACTAGTGGTAATGAAAAACTGTTTTTT. This encodes CASSLGTGRTSGNEKLFF.

The CDR3 is CASAWAMNTEAFF. CDR3 coding DNA: TGTGCCAGCGCGTGGGCCATGAACACTGAAGCTTTCTTT. The genes are TRBV5-5 and TRBJ1-1, with D unresolved. This CDR3 region has 13 residues. Germline V gives CDR1 SGHKS, CDR2 YYEKEE (reference sequence). Trimming pared 7 bases from V and 0 bases from J, leaving 10 bases between.

The J gene is TRBJ2-3, the V gene TRBV27; unclear D gene. V dropped 5 bases and J dropped 0 bases, with 15 bases sitting between them. The CDR3 covers 16 residues. Germline CDR1 is MNHEY and CDR2 is SMNVEV (reference sequence). This CDR3 is CASSLARSSSTDTQYF. In nucleotides, the CDR3 is TGTGCCAGCAGTCTGGCGCGGAGTTCTAGCACAGATACGCAGTATTTT.

The chain couples TRBV11-2 to TRBJ2-7; TRBD1 might be the D (5 bases). There are 15 residues in the CDR3. Germline V CDR1 and CDR2: SGHAT, FQNNGV. V shed 5 bases and J shed 6 bases, with 20 bases lying between them. The CDR3 region is CASSQTDNRYSEQYF. CDR3 sequence (DNA): TGTGCCAGCAGCCAAACGGACAATCGATATTCCGAGCAGTACTTC.